Presented here are 32 T cell receptor beta chains from one specimen sequenced in a study of T cell responses to AZD1222 COVID-19 vaccine (dated by TCRdb to the early 2020s). Library method: the immunoSEQ multiplex PCR assay. TCRdb limited this immuneACCESS table to in-frame rearrangements with V and J called. A share of clones is missing; checked studies link under half to unresolved V genes, and the rest is unexplained. The table for this sample lists more than 85,000 clones; approximately 91% of them were counted only once. The ten most abundant clones make up 7.5% of the sample. In the paper's terms, the time point label means: baseline before first vaccination. The specimen was peripheral blood, collected on day 0 of AZD1222 vaccination. These receptors came from an adult in good health.

This clone was counted a few times. The chain has TRBV7-9 and TRBJ1-1, with unresolved D. From germline, CDR1 is SEHNR and CDR2 FQNEAQ (reference sequence). Deletions cut 1 base from V and 1 base from J, with 10 bases between. The CDR3 is 15 residues long. CDR3 nucleotide sequence: TGTGCCAGCAGCTTAGGTGGAGCGAGGAACACTGAAGCTTTCTTT. Its protein is CASSLGGARNTEAFF.

This chain joins TRBV29-1 and TRBJ2-7; a possible D gene is TRBD1 (6 bases). Looked up from germline, CDR1 is SQVTM and CDR2 is ANQGSEA. The V end was cut by 5 bases, the J end by 6 bases, with 14 bases between. The length of the CDR3 is 12 residues. The CDR3 sequence is CSVPGTLGEQYF. In DNA form, the CDR3 reads TGCAGCGTTCCCGGGACATTAGGCGAGCAGTACTTC.

The V call is TRBV3-1 (or the pseudogene TRBV3-2), the J call TRBJ2-7, with no clear D. The CDR3 totals 15 residues. Germline V gene sequence: CDR1 LGHDT, CDR2 YNNKEL (reference sequence). Trimming shortened V by 4 bases and J by 6 bases, and 19 bases separated the two germline ends. CDR3 DNA sequence: TGTGCCAGCAGCCTAAGGACCCTCGGGTGGAGCGAGCAGTACTTC. This gives the protein CASSLRTLGWSEQYF.

CDR3 amino acids: CASSEGVHPPLHF. The CDR3 bases are TGTGCCAGCAGTGAAGGGGTACACCCACCCCTCCACTTT. The chain has TRBV2 and TRBJ1-6; D remains unclear. Between the trimmed V and J ends, which lost 1 base and 11 bases, there was a span of 9 bases. CDR3 size: 13 residues. Per the germline V gene, CDR1 is SNHLY and CDR2 is FYNNEI.

The rearrangement links TRBV3-1 (or the pseudogene TRBV3-2) to TRBJ2-2, with TRBD1 matching over 7 bases. In germline, CDR1 is LGHDT, CDR2 YNNKEL (reference sequence). Unmatched junction bases numbered 2, after V lost 4 bases and J lost 0 bases. The CDR3 has 15 residues. Written as DNA, the CDR3 is TGTGCCAGCAGCCCCGGGACAGCGAACACCGGGGAGCTGTTTTTT. Its translation: CASSPGTANTGELFF.

The chain recombines TRBV2 with TRBJ2-5; perhaps TRBD2 as D (5 bases). Trimming removed 6 bases at V and 1 base at J, with 12 bases between. Germline lookup yields CDR1 SNHLY and CDR2 FYNNEI. The CDR3 sequence is 14 residues long. CDR3 region: CASSLLDLQETQYF. The CDR3 DNA reads TGTGCCAGCAGCCTACTAGACCTCCAAGAGACCCAGTACTTC.

V and J are TRBV15 and TRBJ1-2; D uncertain. Trimming took 4 bases from V and 2 from J, leaving 11 bases between them. Per germline, CDR1 LNHNV and CDR2 YYDKDF (reference sequence). This CDR3 is 14 amino acids long. For the CDR3, the DNA is TGTGCCACCAGCAAACCGCCAATGAACTATGGCTACACCTTC. This translates into CATSKPPMNYGYTF.

The chain couples TRBV20-1 to TRBJ1-4, with D hard to call. V shed 3 bases and J shed 4 bases, with 9 bases lying between them. The CDR3 length is 13 residues. Looked up from germline, CDR1 is DFQATT and CDR2 is SNEGSKA (reference sequence). CDR3 bases: TGCAGTGCTAGTCTGCAGGTTAATGAAAAACTGTTTTTT. Translation gives CSASLQVNEKLFF.

This clone was found once. Germline is not matched at one junction end, which may reflect a read error. The chain combines TRBV3-1 (or the pseudogene TRBV3-2) with TRBJ2-1; tentative D call: TRBD2 (6 bases). Looked up from germline, CDR1 is LGHDT and CDR2 is YNNKEL (reference sequence). The CDR3 is 14 residues long. Here the CDR3 DNA reads TGTGCCAGCAGCCCACGGGACTCCAACAATGAGCAGTTCTTC. Translating gives CASSPRDSNNEQFF.

The chain recombines TRBV2 with TRBJ1-5; D possibly corresponds to TRBD1 (6 bases). With 1 base removed from V and 7 bases from J, the gap between germline ends came to 8 bases. The germline gives CDR1 SNHLY, CDR2 FYNNEI. CDR3 length: 13 residues. The CDR3 region has the DNA TGTGCCAGCAGTGAAGGGGGGCGGCAGCCCCAGCATTTT. Residues: CASSEGGRQPQHF. Full variable domain (outside the CDR3, taken from reference TRBV2 and TRBJ1-5): EPEVTQTPSHQVTQMGQEVILRCVPISNHLYFYWYRQILGQKVEFLVSFYNNEISEKSEIFDDQFSVERPDGSNFTLKIRSTKLEDSAMYFCASSEGGRQPQHFGDGTRLSIL.

The V call is TRBV4-1, the J call TRBJ2-6; D gene uncertain. The CDR3 runs to 18 residues. Germline V gives CDR1 MGHRA, CDR2 YSYEKL. Between the trimmed V and J ends, which lost 1 base and 0 bases, there was a span of 13 bases. This chain's CDR3 is CASSQASIHASGANVLTF. DNA of the CDR3: TGCGCCAGCAGCCAAGCCAGCATCCACGCCTCTGGGGCCAACGTCCTGACTTTC.

This rearrangement joins TRBV29-1 to TRBJ1-1; TRBD1 might be the D (5 bases). V lost 4 bases and J 3 bases, leaving 9 bases between the germline ends. The germline gives CDR1 SQVTM, CDR2 ANQGSEA. There are 12 residues in the CDR3. This CDR3 reads CSVGRDYTEAFF. CDR3 DNA sequence: TGCAGCGTTGGCAGGGATTACACTGAAGCTTTCTTT. The full variable domain, rest sourced from reference TRBV29-1 and TRBJ1-1, is SAVISQKPSRDICQRGTSLTIQCQVDSQVTMMFWYRQQPGQSLTLIATANQGSEATYESGFVIDKFPISRPNLTFSTLTVSNMSPEDSSIYLCSVGRDYTEAFFGQGTRLTVV.

The DNA of the CDR3 is TGCGCCAGCAGTCGACTAGCGGGAGAGCCAACGGGGTACTTC. As protein: CASSRLAGEPTGYF. The chain is built from TRBV10-2 and TRBJ2-7; the match to TRBD2 covers 12 bases. V was pared by 5 bases and J by 12 bases, with 11 bases of the junction left unmatched. Germline-derived CDR1 and CDR2 are WSHSY and SAAADI. The CDR3 is 14 residues long.

The CDR3 DNA is TGTGCCATGGGGACTAGCGGTCAGGGCGAGCAGTTCTTC. It encodes CAMGTSGQGEQFF. The J gene is TRBJ2-1, the V gene TRBV2, with 11 nucleotides matching TRBD2. The germline CDR1 and CDR2 sequences are SNHLY and FYNNEI. V lost 10 bases and J lost 10; bases outside the gene matches: 9. This CDR3 contains 13 residues.

The table lists this clone with a count of one. The chain couples TRBV18 to TRBJ2-2; no clear D. The CDR3 runs 15 residues. In germline, CDR1 is KGHSH, CDR2 LQKENI. Trimming removed 2 bases at V and 0 bases at J, with 7 bases between. The CDR3 loop reads CASSPVTANTGELFF. CDR3 DNA: TGTGCCAGCTCACCAGTGACGGCGAACACCGGGGAGCTGTTTTTT.

V and J are TRBV7-6 and TRBJ1-1; D remains ambiguous. The CDR3 totals 15 residues. Trimming left V 1 base short and J 1 base short, with 10 bases between. Germline-derived CDR1 and CDR2 are SGHVS and FNYEAQ. In DNA form, the CDR3 reads TGTGCCAGCAGCTTAGAACGGGCAGCGAACACTGAAGCTTTCTTT. It specifies CASSLERAANTEAFF.

Concerning this clone itself: This specimen includes other DNA sequences encoding the same CDR3. CDR3 coding DNA: TGTGCCAGCAGTGATAGCCATAGCAATCAGCCCCAGCATTTT. Encoded protein: CASSDSHSNQPQHF. The V gene is TRBV2, the J gene TRBJ1-5; D remains unclear. V lost 3 bases to trimming and J lost 0 bases, with 6 bases between them. Germline CDR1 SNHLY, CDR2 FYNNEI. The CDR3 runs 14 residues. The full variable domain, completed using reference TRBV2 and TRBJ1-5, is EPEVTQTPSHQVTQMGQEVILRCVPISNHLYFYWYRQILGQKVEFLVSFYNNEISEKSEIFDDQFSVERPDGSNFTLKIRSTKLEDSAMYFCASSDSHSNQPQHFGDGTRLSIL.

This clone was observed a handful of times. The genes are TRBV18 and TRBJ2-3; D remains ambiguous. The V gene lost 5 bases and the J gene lost 0 bases, with 6 bases spanning the gap. Per the germline V gene, CDR1 is KGHSH and CDR2 is LQKENI. This CDR3 is built from 13 residues. The CDR3 sequence is CASSIGSTDTQYF. The CDR3 DNA reads as TGTGCCAGCTCAATCGGCAGCACAGATACGCAGTATTTT.

This clone was seen a single time. V gene TRBV27 combines with J gene TRBJ1-6; D gene ambiguous. V was pared by 2 bases and J by 7 bases, with 12 bases between. The germline V gene encodes CDR1 MNHEY and CDR2 SMNVEV (reference sequence). The CDR3 totals 15 residues. The CDR3 here is CASSLKGPGNSPLHF. The CDR3 nucleotides are TGTGCCAGCAGTTTAAAAGGTCCTGGCAATTCACCCCTCCACTTT.

In its sample, this clone is medium-sized (0.01 to 0.1%). The V gene is TRBV6-5, the J gene TRBJ1-1; TRBD1 agrees at 11 bases. V trimming: 8 bases; J trimming: 3 bases; junction bases outside the gene matches: 2. CDR3 length equals 13 residues. Germline V gene sequence: CDR1 MNHEY, CDR2 SVGAGI. The CDR3 loop reads CASRDRGYTEAFF. The CDR3 DNA is TGTGCCAGCCGGGACAGGGGGTACACTGAAGCTTTCTTT.

The rearrangement uses TRBV29-1 and TRBJ1-2; D is possibly TRBD1 (5 bases). CDR1 SQVTM and CDR2 ANQGSEA come from the germline V gene. There are 11 residues in the CDR3. Trimming took off 4 bases at V and 5 bases at J, with 8 bases between the two ends. The CDR3 is CSVGGLYGYTF. The CDR3 nucleotides are TGCAGCGTTGGGGGCCTATATGGCTACACCTTC.

The chain employs TRBV10-3 and TRBJ2-3; perhaps TRBD2 as D (10 bases). Germline V gene lookup returns CDR1 ENHRY and CDR2 SYGVKD. The CDR3 length is 17 residues. The V gene lost 6 bases and the J gene lost 5 bases, with 24 bases spanning the gap. This CDR3 is CAIRQGAAGGPGDTQYF. CDR3 coding DNA: TGTGCCATCAGACAGGGGGCAGCGGGAGGGCCGGGAGATACGCAGTATTTT.

The chain carries TRBV9 and TRBJ1-6; D is uncertain. From germline, CDR1 is SGDLS and CDR2 YYNGEE. This CDR3 is 15 amino acids long. Trimming removed 2 bases at V and 7 bases at J, with 13 bases between. CDR3 region: CASSVVPGANSPLHF. In DNA form, the CDR3 reads TGTGCCAGCAGCGTCGTCCCTGGAGCAAATTCACCCCTCCACTTT.

The rearrangement joins TRBV6-4 to TRBJ1-5; no definite D call. The CDR3 runs to 14 residues. The germline gives CDR1 MRHNA, CDR2 SNTAGT. V lost 6 bases to trimming and J lost 2 bases, with 11 bases between them. CDR3 loop: CASSVIHGNQPQHF. The CDR3 nucleotides read TGTGCCAGCAGCGTGATCCACGGCAATCAGCCCCAGCATTTT.

This chain joins TRBV5-6 and TRBJ1-2, with a weak D call TRBD1 (6 bases). Germline assignment: CDR1 SGHDT and CDR2 YYEEEE. This CDR3 contains 13 residues. The V and J ends lost 4 bases and 4 bases respectively, with 11 bases between them. The CDR3 DNA sequence: TGTGCCAGCAGCCGACAGGAAATCTATGGCTACACCTTC. It is translated as CASSRQEIYGYTF.

This rearrangement joins TRBV18 to TRBJ1-4; 10 bases match TRBD1. CDR1 is KGHSH, CDR2 LQKENI, per germline. This CDR3 contains 14 residues. J lost 6 bases, V lost 3 bases, and 1 base had no gene match. This chain's CDR3 is CASSPDRGHEKLFF. The CDR3 DNA is TGTGCCAGCTCACCCGACAGGGGGCATGAAAAACTGTTTTTT.

The chain combines TRBV18 with TRBJ2-1, with D maybe TRBD2 (6 bases). The CDR3 totals 15 residues. CDR1 and CDR2 from the germline V gene are KGHSH and LQKENI. V lost 0 bases to trimming and J lost 6 bases, with 12 bases between them. The CDR3 reads CASSPPGGDFNEQFF. In DNA, the CDR3 is TGTGCCAGCTCACCACCGGGTGGGGACTTCAATGAGCAGTTCTTC.

The V gene is TRBV30, the J gene TRBJ2-3; 8 nucleotides align to TRBD2. The V gene's germline CDR1 is GTSNPN and CDR2 SVGIG (reference sequence). CDR3 length: 12 residues. V was clipped by 8 bases and J by 4 bases; unmatched bases: 5. CDR3 bases: TGTGCCGGGCGGGGGGAATCAGATACGCAGTATTTT. The encoded protein is CAGRGESDTQYF.

The gene calls are TRBV3-1 (or the pseudogene TRBV3-2) and TRBJ2-5; tentative D call: TRBD1 (6 bases). Trimming pared 3 bases from V and 13 bases from J, leaving 18 bases between. Germline V gene data show CDR1 as LGHDT and CDR2 as YNNKEL (reference sequence). The CDR3 runs 13 residues. The CDR3 DNA follows: TGTGCCAGCAGCCACGGGACAACCAGACTGCGGTACTTC. Residues: CASSHGTTRLRYF.

This chain links TRBV19 with TRBJ2-3; D may be TRBD1 (6 bases). From germline, CDR1 is LNHDA and CDR2 SQIVND (reference sequence). This CDR3 region has 11 residues. V lost 11 bases and J lost 8, with 14 bases in between. CDR3: CASGAAATQYF. The CDR3 DNA reads TGTGCCTCAGGGGCCGCTGCTACGCAGTATTTT.

The chain recombines TRBV5-6 with TRBJ1-5; TRBD1 matches at 11 bases. V lost 1 base and J lost 2; bases outside the gene matches: 2. This CDR3 has 16 residues. Looked up from germline, CDR1 is SGHDT and CDR2 is YYEEEE. CDR3 amino acids: CASSLLGQGGNQPQHF. The CDR3 DNA is TGTGCCAGCAGCTTGTTGGGACAGGGGGGCAATCAGCCCCAGCATTTT.

This chain joins TRBV7-2 and TRBJ2-1; no definite D call. Between the trimmed V and J ends, which lost 3 bases and 2 bases, there was a span of 8 bases. The CDR3 loop spans 14 amino acids. In germline, CDR1 is SGHTA, CDR2 FQGNSA. Here the CDR3 reads CASSLSGTYNEQFF. The CDR3 DNA reads as TGTGCCAGCAGCTTGAGTGGTACCTACAATGAGCAGTTCTTC.